This T cell receptor (beta chain) was found in a study of T cells in Graves' hyperthyroidism and ophthalmopathy. RNA transcripts yielded amplified TCR beta CDR3 regions. First-round RT-PCR targeting the TCR CDR3 was performed with the HTBI primer set. TCRdb analysed the multiplex PCR reads with MiXCR anew, one entry per CDR3 protein. Here the sample spans some 770,000 distinct CDR3 sequences, roughly 15% being singletons. A word on this clonotype: A much larger clonotype is one base distant, so this may be a read error.

The clonotype was recovered from a young man with Graves' hyperthyroidism. Input material: blood.

CDR3 region: CASSGRTSGSFREQFF. The CDR3 DNA sequence: TGTGCCAGCAGCGGGCGGACTAGCGGGAGTTTCCGTGAGCAGTTCTTC. The chain has TRBV9 and TRBJ2-1; 13 bases are a match to TRBD2. The germline CDR1 and CDR2 sequences are SGDLS and YYNGEE. V dropped 3 bases and J dropped 9; count of bases not matched to a gene: 9. The CDR3 totals 16 residues. Full variable domain (remainder filled in from reference TRBV9 and TRBJ2-1): DSGVTQTPKHLITATGQRVTLRCSPRSGDLSVYWYQQSLDQGLQFLIQYYNGEERAKGNILERFSAQQFPDLHSELNLSSLELGDSALYFCASSGRTSGSFREQFFGPGTRLTVL.